This T cell receptor beta chain was captured by sequencing in a study of T-cell reconstitution after alpha-beta-depleted transplantation in children. The TCRbeta library was prepared with unique molecular identifiers. From the PCR reads, TCRdb called clonotypes with MiXCR, one entry per CDR3 protein. The sample includes about 340,000 distinct CDR3 sequences, about a tenth of them seen just once. With 8 bases clipped from V and 2 bases from J, the junction kept 16 bases outside the gene matches. Germline V gene data show CDR1 as ENHRY and CDR2 as SYGVKD. CDR3 length: 17 amino acids. The rearrangement links TRBV10-3 to TRBJ1-2; 8 positions agree with TRBD1. The sequenced sample was PBMCs from the stem cell graft donor, obtained from the stem cell graft. The clonotype was recovered from a human donor who donated a stem cell graft to a child with acute lymphoblastic leukemia. The CDR3 nucleotides read TGTGCCATCGGAGACCGGGGGACAGGAGTAACAAACTATGGCTACACCTTC. It codes for CAIGDRGTGVTNYGYTF.